This T cell receptor (beta chain) comes out of a study of blood T cell repertoires in COVID-19. Study-level information: There were acute and convalescent COVID-19 samples, and they came from the United States, Italy and Spain. PBMCs, B-cell-depleted T cells, or T cells provided the cDNA or gDNA that made up the material.

The CDR3 has 14 amino acids. CDR1 and CDR2 (germline): MGHDK, SYGVNS. The V end was cut by 0 bases, the J end by 8 bases, with 10 bases between. Per the original methods: Nucleated cell number was recorded as an estimate derived from reference gene primer amplification. Data came from immunoSEQ multiplex PCR; TCRdb stores just in-frame clones and leaves some out. V, J and clone size are taken as reported in that table, and D and trimming were inferred from the DNA itself. The table shows approximately 470,000 clones, with over 75% occurring only once. Material: peripheral blood. The J gene is TRBJ1-4, the V gene TRBV25-1; D not certain. The clonotype originates from a human donor in a cohort sampled during active COVID-19. The chain's CDR3 is CASSEYRPGEKLFF. CDR3 in DNA: TGTGCCAGCAGTGAATATCGTCCGGGGGAAAAACTGTTTTTT.